The next 19 T cell receptor beta chains were all read from a single sample in a study of T-cell memory formation after mild COVID-19. In TCRdb, the 5' RACE reads were re-called with MiXCR into one record per CDR3 protein. This sample has around 510,000 distinct CDR3 sequences, with about 20% found just once. The sample consisted of PBMCs or a T cell subset sorted from them (not recorded which). These receptors originate from an adult woman who had mild COVID-19 (a few samples of this study predate the infection). Cell type and time point are not known.

The sample holds a few counts of this clonotype. The chain couples TRBV20-1 to TRBJ2-3; 9 bases are a match to TRBD2. The CDR3 has 14 residues. With V trimmed by 1 base and J by 4 bases, 3 bases remained unmatched. CDR1 and CDR2 (germline): DFQATT, SNEGSKA (reference sequence). The CDR3 spells CSARVGGGADTQYF. CDR3 DNA sequence: TGCAGTGCTAGAGTTGGCGGGGGGGCAGATACGCAGTATTTT.

This clonotype was observed a handful of times. The genes are TRBV29-1 and TRBJ1-1; TRBD1 is a possible D gene (6 bases). V gave up 6 bases and J gave up 5 bases, with 16 bases separating them. CDR1 SQVTM and CDR2 ANQGSEA come from the germline V gene. The CDR3 contains 13 residues. The CDR3 DNA reads TGCAGCGTAAACAGGGTGTCTGTAACTGAAGCTTTCTTT. Its protein product is CSVNRVSVTEAFF.

The chain uses TRBV9 and TRBJ2-3; no clear D gene. Germline values: CDR1 SGDLS, CDR2 YYNGEE. CDR3 length: 13 residues. V dropped 4 bases and J dropped 2 bases, with 8 bases sitting between them. The CDR3 spells CASSPTNTDTQYF. CDR3 DNA: TGTGCCAGCAGCCCAACAAACACAGATACGCAGTATTTT.

The chain recombines TRBV27 with TRBJ2-7, with 9 bases aligning to TRBD2. The CDR3 covers 14 residues. Germline V gene lookup returns CDR1 MNHEY and CDR2 SMNVEV (reference sequence). V lost 6 bases, J lost 2 bases, and 5 bases stayed unmatched. The CDR3 protein is CASRLTSGTYEQYF. CDR3 bases: TGTGCCAGCAGGTTGACTAGCGGCACCTACGAGCAGTACTTC.

J is TRBJ2-7 and V is TRBV12-3 or TRBV12-4; 9 bases line up with TRBD1. CDR3 length: 15 amino acids. J gave up 2 bases and V 6 bases, and 8 bases lay outside the gene matches. CDR3 protein: CASRGSGQGTYEQYF. DNA for the CDR3: TGTGCCAGCAGGGGGTCGGGACAGGGAACCTACGAGCAGTACTTC.

The V call is TRBV3-1, the J call TRBJ1-1; D unclear. The V gene's germline CDR1 is LGHDT and CDR2 YNNKEL (reference sequence). This CDR3 comprises 14 residues. Trimming took off 2 bases at V and 1 base at J, with 8 bases between the two ends. CDR3 residues: CASSQSAGNTEAFF. As DNA, the CDR3 is TGTGCCAGCAGCCAAAGCGCGGGGAACACTGAAGCTTTCTTT.

This clonotype was seen only a few times. The chain employs TRBV15 and TRBJ2-1; D call uncertain. The CDR3 runs 13 residues. Germline CDR1 and CDR2: LNHNV and YYDKDF (reference sequence). V was pared by 1 base and J by 10 bases, with 11 bases between. The CDR3 region has the DNA TGTGCCACCAGCAGAGCGGTGAGTGGGGAGCAGTTCTTC. This translates into CATSRAVSGEQFF. The whole variable domain, remainder taken from reference TRBV15 and TRBJ2-1, is DAMVIQNPRYQVTQFGKPVTLSCSQTLNHNVMYWYQQKSSQAPKLLFHYYDKDFNNEADTPDNFQSRRPNTSFCFLDIRSPGLGDTAMYLCATSRAVSGEQFFGPGTRLTVL.

This clonotype was recorded at least ten times. This chain links TRBV5-1 with TRBJ2-7, with 8 bases lining up with TRBD1. Germline CDR1 and CDR2: SGHRS and YFSETQ. This CDR3 is built from 16 residues. J was trimmed by 0 bases and V by 0 bases; bases with no gene match: 5. The CDR3 DNA sequence: TGCGCCAGCAGCTTGGACCAGGGGGCAGTCTCCTACGAGCAGTACTTC. This codes for CASSLDQGAVSYEQYF.

V and J are TRBV5-1 and TRBJ2-1; D unresolved. V was pared by 3 bases and J by 3 bases, with 16 bases between. The germline V gene has CDR1 SGHRS and CDR2 YFSETQ. This CDR3 contains 16 residues. The CDR3 nucleotides are TGCGCCAGCAGCTCCGAATTAACACCGCGCTACAATGAGCAGTTCTTC. The encoded protein is CASSSELTPRYNEQFF.

The chain is built from TRBV7-2 and TRBJ1-4; tentative D call: TRBD1 (5 bases). This CDR3 comprises 15 residues. Germline V gives CDR1 SGHTA, CDR2 FQGNSA. The V end was cut by 5 bases, the J end by 7 bases, with 17 bases between. The CDR3 sequence: CASSPEGLKGEKLFF. As DNA, the CDR3 is TGTGCCAGCAGCCCCGAGGGGCTTAAGGGTGAAAAACTGTTTTTT.

The rearrangement links TRBV24-1 to TRBJ2-3, with a weak D call TRBD2 (5 bases). Between the trimmed V and J ends, which lost 10 bases and 5 bases, there was a span of 18 bases. The germline V gene encodes CDR1 KGHDR and CDR2 SFDVKD. CDR3 length: 14 amino acids. The CDR3 reads CATASGNYGDTQYF. The CDR3 bases are TGTGCCACAGCTTCCGGGAACTACGGAGATACGCAGTATTTT.

V and J are TRBV9 and TRBJ1-2, with 7 bases fitting TRBD1. The CDR3 extends over 15 amino acids. Germline V gene data show CDR1 as SGDLS and CDR2 as YYNGEE. V was pared by 0 bases and J by 8 bases, with 10 bases of the junction left unmatched. The DNA for the CDR3 is TGTGCCAGCAGCGTAGGCCCCGAGGGGGCGGAGGGCTACACCTTC. Amino acid sequence: CASSVGPEGAEGYTF.

This chain links TRBV12-3 or TRBV12-4 with TRBJ1-1; no reliable D call. The ends were cut back, 6 bases at V and 1 base at J, with 12 bases in the middle. The CDR3 contains 14 residues. The CDR3 DNA is TGTGCCAGCAGCCATAATGCCCCGAACACTGAAGCTTTCTTT. Amino acids: CASSHNAPNTEAFF.

The chain uses TRBV12-3 or TRBV12-4 and TRBJ2-1, with D maybe TRBD2 (5 bases). Between the trimmed V and J ends, which lost 3 bases and 6 bases, there was a span of 12 bases. CDR3 length: 14 residues. CDR3 DNA: TGTGCCAGCAGTTTGCATACCGGGATCAATGAGCAGTTCTTC. Its protein product is CASSLHTGINEQFF.

This chain links TRBV2 with TRBJ2-1; TRBD2 matches 12 bases. The germline V gene encodes CDR1 SNHLY and CDR2 FYNNEI. V was pared by 5 bases and J by 7 bases, with 9 bases of the junction left unmatched. The CDR3 is 16 amino acids. CDR3 in DNA: TGTGCCAGCAGTCCAGTGACTAGCGGGAGAAGGAATGAGCAGTTCTTC. This gives the protein CASSPVTSGRRNEQFF.

This clonotype was detected only a few times. The chain has TRBV20-1 and TRBJ2-7; D is perhaps TRBD2 (6 bases). The CDR3 sequence is 13 residues long. V was cut by 7 bases and J by 7 bases, with 20 bases left in between. Germline CDR1 is DFQATT and CDR2 is SNEGSKA (reference sequence). The CDR3 nucleotides read TGCAGTGTTCGCGGGGCCTCCCTACGAGAGCAGTACTTC. This sequence encodes CSVRGASLREQYF.

J is TRBJ1-1 and V is TRBV19, with TRBD1 as a possible D gene (5 bases). From germline, CDR1 is LNHDA and CDR2 SQIVND (reference sequence). V was trimmed by 6 bases and J by 6 bases, leaving 17 bases between them. The CDR3 runs 14 residues. The CDR3 reads CASSYWDGNSEAFF. In DNA form, the CDR3 reads TGTGCCAGTAGCTACTGGGACGGTAATTCTGAAGCTTTCTTT.

This clonotype occurred many times. This rearrangement joins TRBV4-2 to TRBJ2-5, with 8 bases identical to TRBD2. The germline gives CDR1 LGHNA, CDR2 YNFKEQ. The CDR3 consists of 14 residues. J was trimmed by 2 bases and V by 3 bases; bases with no gene match: 2. The CDR3 sequence: CASSQTGGQETQYF. In DNA form, the CDR3 reads TGTGCCAGCAGCCAGACGGGGGGGCAAGAGACCCAGTACTTC.

Turning to this clonotype: One junction end disagrees with the germline gene, perhaps due to a read error. V is TRBV7-9 and J is TRBJ1-1, with D perhaps TRBD1 (5 bases). The germline gives CDR1 SEHNR, CDR2 FQNEAQ (reference sequence). The CDR3 runs 13 residues. CDR3 residues: CASSPPGTGRMLF. Written as DNA, the CDR3 is TGTGCCAGCAGCCCTCCAGGTACGGGACGGATGCTGTTT.